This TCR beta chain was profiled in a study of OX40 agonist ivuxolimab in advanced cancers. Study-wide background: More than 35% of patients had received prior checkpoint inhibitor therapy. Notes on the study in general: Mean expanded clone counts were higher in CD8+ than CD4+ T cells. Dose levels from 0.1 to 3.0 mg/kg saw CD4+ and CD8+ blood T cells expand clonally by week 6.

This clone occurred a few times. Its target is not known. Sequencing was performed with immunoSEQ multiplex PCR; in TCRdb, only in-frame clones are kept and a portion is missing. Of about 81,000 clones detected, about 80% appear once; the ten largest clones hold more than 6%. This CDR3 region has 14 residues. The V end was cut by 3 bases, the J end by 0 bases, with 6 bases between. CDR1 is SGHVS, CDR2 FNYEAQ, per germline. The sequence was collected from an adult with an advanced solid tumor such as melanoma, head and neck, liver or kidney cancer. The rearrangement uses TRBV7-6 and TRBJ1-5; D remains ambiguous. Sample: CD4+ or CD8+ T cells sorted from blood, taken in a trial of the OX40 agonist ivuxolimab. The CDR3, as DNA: TGTGCCAGCAGCTTTGGTGATAGCAATCAGCCCCAGCATTTT. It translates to CASSFGDSNQPQHF.